This TCR delta chain was found in a study of gamma-delta T cells after stem cell transplantation. TCRdb re-processed the RT-PCR reads using CATT. Of about 14,000 delta-chain clones in the sample, about 9.8% were seen once. This clone was detected a few times. The translation of this DNA and the TCRdb protein of a much larger clone differ at residue 12, probably owing to a read error; the protein shown here is translated from the DNA. Germline CDR1 is GEAIGNYY and CDR2 is EKD. The CDR3 sequence is 19 residues long. V dropped 3 bases and J dropped 2; count of bases not matched to a gene: 14. This TCR derives from a human donor. It is not recorded whose cells these are; they may come from a transplant donor. The specimen sequenced was gamma-delta T cells. The chain carries TRDV2 and TRDJ1, with TRDD3 matching over 13 bases. The CDR3 DNA sequence: TGTGCCTGTGACCCCGTACTGGGGGATACGCCCTCCTCAACCGATAAACTCATCTTT. Amino acid sequence: CACDPVLGDTPSSTDKLIF.